This passage covers 32 T cell receptor beta chains from one sample sequenced in a study of T-cell reconstitution after alpha-beta-depleted transplantation in children. For TCRbeta, the library was prepared with unique molecular identifiers. MiXCR, applied by TCRdb to the PCR reads, yields one record per CDR3 protein. The sample yields 250,000 to 300,000 distinct CDR3 sequences, 9.5% to 10% seen once. This sample comprised PBMCs from the stem cell graft donor, obtained from the stem cell graft. All receptors come from a human donor who donated a stem cell graft to a child with SCID.

This clonotype was counted a few times. The chain is built from TRBV6-2 or TRBV6-3 and TRBJ2-7; weak D call: TRBD2 (6 bases). CDR1 is MNHEY and CDR2 is SVGEGT in the germline V gene. V was clipped by 2 bases and J by 3 bases, with 11 bases between them. The CDR3 spans 14 residues. CDR3 in amino acids: CASSYVVADYEQYF. CDR3 nucleotide sequence: TGTGCCAGCAGTTACGTTGTAGCGGACTACGAGCAGTACTTC.

A few counts support this clonotype. CDR3 DNA sequence: TGTGCCAGCAGCCTAGGCGGGACCTATGACTCACCCCTCCACTTT. It specifies CASSLGGTYDSPLHF. The chain links TRBV7-9 to TRBJ1-6, with D possibly being TRBD1 (5 bases). Germline CDR1 SEHNR, CDR2 FQNEAQ (reference sequence). The CDR3 has 15 residues. The V end lost 5 bases, the J end lost 10 bases, and 18 bases lay between the germline ends. Variable domain in full (rest from reference TRBV7-9 and TRBJ1-6): DTGVSQNPRHKITKRGQNVTFRCDPISEHNRLYWYRQTLGQGPEFLTYFQNEAQLEKSRLLSDRFSAERPKGSFSTLEIQRTEQGDSAMYLCASSLGGTYDSPLHFGNGTRLTVT.

V is TRBV9 and J is TRBJ2-5, with D perhaps TRBD2 (6 bases). The CDR3 loop spans 15 amino acids. With 4 bases removed from V and 7 bases from J, the gap between germline ends came to 20 bases. Germline CDR1 is SGDLS and CDR2 is YYNGEE. CDR3: CASSQRLDGFGTQYF. CDR3 sequence (DNA): TGTGCCAGCAGCCAGAGACTAGACGGGTTCGGGACCCAGTACTTC.

This clonotype was seen many times. The CDR3 bases are TGTGCCAGCAGTTACTCCGGGGGGAGCACAGATACGCAGTATTTT. It translates to CASSYSGGSTDTQYF. J is TRBJ2-3 and V is TRBV6-5, with 7 bases fitting TRBD2. This CDR3 spans 15 amino acids. The germline gives CDR1 MNHEY, CDR2 SVGAGI. The J segment lost 0 bases and the V segment lost 0 bases, leaving 0 bases of the junction unmatched.

In regard to this clonotype: The junction differs from germline at one of its ends, possibly a read error. CDR3 region: CSARGRNTEAFF. In DNA form, the CDR3 reads TGCAGTGCCAGAGGCAGGAACACTGAAGCTTTCTTT. This chain joins TRBV20-1 and TRBJ1-1; D not resolved. The CDR3 is 12 amino acids. In germline, CDR1 is DFQATT, CDR2 SNEGSKA (reference sequence).

This clonotype was counted at least ten times. The V and J genes are TRBV29-1 and TRBJ2-1, with D perhaps TRBD1 (5 bases). The germline V and J ends were trimmed by 0 bases and 7 bases, with 10 bases remaining between them. This CDR3 has 13 residues. CDR1 and CDR2 from the germline V gene are SQVTM and ANQGSEA. The CDR3 protein is CSVEDLAGNEQFF. CDR3 in DNA: TGCAGCGTTGAAGATCTTGCAGGGAATGAGCAGTTCTTC.

This clonotype occurred many times. The rearrangement links TRBV10-2 to TRBJ1-5, with unresolved D. CDR3 length: 14 residues. Germline V gives CDR1 WSHSY, CDR2 SAAADI. Trimming left V 3 bases short and J 4 bases short, with 10 bases between. DNA of the CDR3: TGCGCCAGCAGTGATTCCAGCCTTAATCAGCCCCAGCATTTT. Translation gives CASSDSSLNQPQHF.

This rearrangement joins TRBV10-3 to TRBJ1-2; D unclear. V lost 3 bases to trimming and J lost 7 bases, with 9 bases between them. Germline CDR1 is ENHRY and CDR2 is SYGVKD. This CDR3 spans 12 amino acids. DNA for the CDR3: TGTGCCATCAGTGATTTAAGGGTTGGCTACACCTTC. It specifies CAISDLRVGYTF.

This clonotype was picked up a small number of times. The chain has TRBV12-3 or TRBV12-4 and TRBJ2-7; 7 positions agree with TRBD1. V was clipped by 8 bases and J by 3 bases; unmatched bases: 10. The CDR3 runs to 14 residues. The CDR3 region is CASSHGTADYEQYF. The CDR3, as DNA: TGTGCCAGCTCTCATGGGACAGCTGACTACGAGCAGTACTTC.

The gene calls are TRBV20-1 and TRBJ2-1; D is perhaps TRBD1 or TRBD2 (5 bases each). V dropped 2 bases and J dropped 8 bases, with 13 bases sitting between them. Germline V gives CDR1 DFQATT, CDR2 SNEGSKA (reference sequence). The CDR3 runs 13 residues. The CDR3 is CSARSGASHEQFF. The CDR3 DNA follows: TGCAGTGCTAGATCCGGGGCCAGCCATGAGCAGTTCTTC.

The chain links TRBV5-1 to TRBJ2-1; 8 bases match TRBD2. This CDR3 is built from 16 residues. Germline values: CDR1 SGHRS, CDR2 YFSETQ. V was pared by 0 bases and J by 0 bases, with 2 bases of the junction left unmatched. In nucleotides, the CDR3 is TGCGCCAGCAGCTTGGATCGGGGGGGCTCCTACAATGAGCAGTTCTTC. It translates to CASSLDRGGSYNEQFF.

This clonotype came up a few times. The V call is TRBV12-3 or TRBV12-4, the J call TRBJ2-5; D unresolved. The length of the CDR3 is 13 residues. Trimming took 1 base from V and 5 from J, leaving 8 bases between them. The chain's CDR3 is CASSLGSRETQYF. The CDR3 DNA reads as TGTGCCAGCAGTTTAGGTAGTCGTGAGACCCAGTACTTC.

In this sample, this clonotype turned up many times. This chain joins TRBV12-3 or TRBV12-4 and TRBJ2-5; a possible D gene is TRBD2 (7 bases). The CDR3 extends over 16 amino acids. The V end lost 6 bases, the J end lost 3 bases, and 20 bases lay between the germline ends. The CDR3 DNA is TGTGCCAGCAGCCCCACGACGTGGGGGGGCGAAGAGACCCAGTACTTC. Residues: CASSPTTWGGEETQYF.

The chain carries TRBV12-3 or TRBV12-4 and TRBJ2-3; 9 nucleotides match TRBD2. J gave up 4 bases and V 2 bases, and 7 bases lay outside the gene matches. The CDR3 contains 16 residues. CDR3 amino acids: CASSLISGGYSDTQYF. CDR3 DNA sequence: TGTGCCAGCAGTTTAATAAGCGGGGGGTATTCAGATACGCAGTATTTT.

This clonotype has ten or more counts. V is TRBV4-1 and J is TRBJ2-1; D unresolved. There are 13 residues in the CDR3. Trimming took off 3 bases at V and 4 bases at J, with 7 bases between the two ends. Germline assignment: CDR1 MGHRA and CDR2 YSYEKL. The chain's CDR3 is CASSQAGYNEQFF. The CDR3 DNA is TGCGCCAGCAGCCAGGCAGGTTACAATGAGCAGTTCTTC.

In this sample, this clonotype turned up a few times. The chain combines TRBV20-1 with TRBJ1-5; D possibly corresponds to TRBD1 (5 bases). The V gene's germline CDR1 is DFQATT and CDR2 SNEGSKA (reference sequence). V lost 4 bases, J lost 0 bases, and 13 bases lay in between. The CDR3 covers 15 residues. For the CDR3, the DNA is TGCAGTGCTACCGGGACGGTATATAGCAATCAGCCCCAGCATTTT. As protein: CSATGTVYSNQPQHF.

The CDR3 DNA reads as TGCAGTGTAGGTGGCTACGAGCAGTACTTC. Translated, it gives CSVGGYEQYF. The rearrangement links TRBV20-1 to TRBJ2-7; D unresolved. The CDR3 totals 10 residues. The ends were cut back, 7 bases at V and 3 bases at J, with 7 bases in the middle. Germline loops: CDR1 DFQATT, CDR2 SNEGSKA (reference sequence).

This clonotype occurred a few times. The chain has TRBV5-1 and TRBJ2-3, with 11 bases identical to TRBD2. The germline V gene encodes CDR1 SGHRS and CDR2 YFSETQ. The CDR3 is 15 amino acids. Unmatched junction bases numbered 7, after V lost 2 bases and J lost 8 bases. This CDR3 is CASSFAQGTSGTQYF. DNA of the CDR3: TGCGCCAGCAGCTTTGCGCAAGGGACTAGCGGTACGCAGTATTTT.

V usage is TRBV7-8 and J usage is TRBJ1-1; D unclear. In germline, CDR1 is SGHVS, CDR2 FQNEAQ. Trimming stripped 5 bases from V and 1 base from J, with 14 bases between. The CDR3 contains 15 residues. The CDR3 here is CASSPNRVGNTEAFF. CDR3 DNA sequence: TGTGCCAGCAGCCCCAACCGAGTAGGGAACACTGAAGCTTTCTTT.

In its sample, this clonotype was seen a few times. V usage is TRBV29-1 and J usage is TRBJ2-5; D is unresolved. Germline assignment: CDR1 SQVTM and CDR2 ANQGSEA. Trimming shortened V by 4 bases and J by 1 base, and 7 bases separated the two germline ends. The CDR3 is made up of 12 amino acids. The chain's CDR3 is CSVGASQETQYF. For the CDR3, the DNA is TGCAGCGTTGGGGCATCCCAAGAGACCCAGTACTTC.

The chain couples TRBV20-1 to TRBJ1-4, with 7 bases matching TRBD1. This CDR3 is built from 14 residues. Germline values: CDR1 DFQATT, CDR2 SNEGSKA (reference sequence). V lost 6 bases to trimming and J lost 5 bases; unmatched junction nucleotides: 9. CDR3 bases: TGCAGTGCGAGCCAGACAGGGATAAATGAAAAACTGTTTTTT. Translated, it gives CSASQTGINEKLFF.

The V call is TRBV20-1, the J call TRBJ2-7; weak D call: TRBD2 (5 bases). The CDR3 is 11 residues long. Deletions cut 4 bases from V and 5 bases from J, with 9 bases between. Germline V gene data show CDR1 as DFQATT and CDR2 as SNEGSKA (reference sequence). As DNA, the CDR3 is TGCAGTGCTATGACTACCAACGAGCAGTACTTC. It is translated as CSAMTTNEQYF.

The chain links TRBV29-1 to TRBJ2-7; D possibly corresponds to TRBD2 (5 bases). Germline V lookup: CDR1 SQVTM, CDR2 ANQGSEA. This CDR3 has 13 residues. Trimming stripped 7 bases from V and 1 base from J, with 14 bases between. CDR3 coding DNA: TGCAGCGCCGCTCGAGGGTCGTCCTACGAGCAGTACTTC. Its translation: CSAARGSSYEQYF.

This clonotype was counted only a few times. The chain uses TRBV29-1 and TRBJ2-3, with D possibly being TRBD2 (6 bases). The CDR3 contains 16 residues. The germline gives CDR1 SQVTM, CDR2 ANQGSEA. V lost 6 bases and J 0 bases, leaving 19 bases between the germline ends. CDR3 nucleotides: TGCAGCGTCATTGGGGGGACTCAGTCTAGCACAGATACGCAGTATTTT. Protein: CSVIGGTQSSTDTQYF.

The chain recombines TRBV5-1 with TRBJ1-2, with TRBD1 identical over 8 bases. With 4 bases clipped from V and 3 bases from J, the junction kept 5 bases outside the gene matches. The CDR3 length is 14 residues. Germline V gene lookup returns CDR1 SGHRS and CDR2 YFSETQ. CDR3 sequence (DNA): TGCGCCAGCAGCCCGGACAGGGCCGACTATGGCTACACCTTC. This gives the protein CASSPDRADYGYTF.

The rearrangement uses TRBV7-9 and TRBJ2-1, with D unresolved. This CDR3 contains 11 residues. The V end was cut by 8 bases, the J end by 9 bases, with 11 bases between. Germline values: CDR1 SEHNR, CDR2 FQNEAQ (reference sequence). CDR3 amino acids: CASGEEGEQFF. The CDR3 coding sequence is TGTGCCAGCGGCGAGGAAGGTGAGCAGTTCTTC.

The chain combines TRBV5-1 with TRBJ2-6; no firm D call. Per the germline V gene, CDR1 is SGHRS and CDR2 is YFSETQ. With 0 bases removed from V and 0 bases from J, the gap between germline ends came to 4 bases. The CDR3 contains 15 residues. The CDR3 loop is CASSLGLSGANVLTF. CDR3 bases: TGCGCCAGCAGCTTGGGTCTCTCTGGGGCCAACGTCCTGACTTTC.

This clonotype was picked up many times. The chain joins TRBV4-1 to TRBJ2-2; D unresolved. The germline gives CDR1 MGHRA, CDR2 YSYEKL. The CDR3 contains 13 residues. Trimming pared 1 base from V and 4 bases from J, leaving 4 bases between. CDR3 coding DNA: TGCGCCAGCAGCCAAGTTGGCACCGGGGAGCTGTTTTTT. This encodes CASSQVGTGELFF.

This clonotype was found many times. The V call is TRBV5-1, the J call TRBJ1-2; no firm D call. The CDR3 has 13 amino acids. Germline V lookup: CDR1 SGHRS, CDR2 YFSETQ. The germline V and J ends were trimmed by 4 bases and 4 bases, with 11 bases remaining between them. The CDR3 bases are TGCGCCAGCAGCGCCGAGGGCATCTATGGCTACACCTTC. This codes for CASSAEGIYGYTF.

This clonotype was counted between two and nine times. J is TRBJ2-2 and V is TRBV20-1; either TRBD1 or TRBD2 may fit D (6 bases each). The CDR3 contains 14 residues. From germline, CDR1 is DFQATT and CDR2 SNEGSKA (reference sequence). V was clipped by 5 bases and J by 4 bases, with 14 bases between them. CDR3 coding DNA: TGCAGTGCTCCGAAAGGGGGGCTCACCGGGGAGCTGTTTTTT. This encodes CSAPKGGLTGELFF.

The chain combines TRBV10-3 with TRBJ2-5; perhaps TRBD2 as D (5 bases). The CDR3 is 13 residues long. Trimming removed 3 bases at V and 5 bases at J, with 10 bases between. Germline V gene sequence: CDR1 ENHRY, CDR2 SYGVKD. CDR3 coding DNA: TGTGCCATCAGTGAACGAGCGGTCGAGACCCAGTACTTC. Its translation is CAISERAVETQYF.

In this sample, this clonotype turned up a few times. The rearrangement uses TRBV7-6 and TRBJ2-1, with 7 bases that match TRBD2. Unmatched junction bases numbered 9, after V lost 6 bases and J lost 1 base. The CDR3 covers 16 residues. Germline-derived CDR1 and CDR2 are SGHVS and FNYEAQ. CDR3 protein: CASSRDASGSYNEQFF. CDR3 sequence (DNA): TGTGCCAGCAGTAGGGACGCTAGCGGTTCCTACAATGAGCAGTTCTTC.